Listed here are 10 T cell receptor beta chains from one sample, sequenced in a study of T cell repertoires in cytomegalovirus infection. A single record per CDR3 protein comes from TCRdb applying MiXCR to the reads. In the table there are 130,000 or so distinct CDR3 sequences, 6.5% of which are singletons. Sequenced: PBMCs. The receptors shown here come from a human donor in good health (CMV status not recorded). Some clones in this sample may be carry-over from other donors' samples.

This clonotype was found many times. The gene calls are TRBV12-3 or TRBV12-4 and TRBJ2-1; tentative D call: TRBD2 (6 bases). V was shortened by 3 bases and J by 10 bases, with 7 bases between the two germline ends. The CDR3 has 11 amino acids. The CDR3 is CASSLGGEQFF. CDR3 DNA: TGTGCCAGCAGTTTGGGGGGAGAGCAGTTCTTC.

This clonotype was counted many times. The chain combines TRBV14 with TRBJ2-5; 13 bases are shared with TRBD2. Trimming removed 4 bases from V and 3 bases from J; junction bases left unmatched: 5. CDR1 SGHDN and CDR2 FVKESK come from the germline V gene. The CDR3 loop spans 16 amino acids. CDR3 residues: CASSPGLAGAKETQYF. In nucleotides, the CDR3 is TGTGCCAGCAGCCCAGGACTAGCGGGGGCCAAAGAGACCCAGTACTTC.

This clonotype was detected a few times. The chain employs TRBV20-1 and TRBJ2-3, with 7 bases aligning to TRBD2. Looked up from germline, CDR1 is DFQATT and CDR2 is SNEGSKA (reference sequence). Trimming cost V 2 bases and J 0 bases; bases outside gene matches: 8. This CDR3 comprises 16 residues. This CDR3 is CSARPQRGRSTDTQYF. Here the CDR3 DNA reads TGCAGTGCTAGACCTCAGCGGGGTCGAAGCACAGATACGCAGTATTTT.

The chain combines TRBV7-9 with TRBJ2-1; D is possibly TRBD2 (6 bases). The germline V gene has CDR1 SEHNR and CDR2 FQNEAQ (reference sequence). The V end was cut by 10 bases, the J end by 2 bases, with 21 bases between. This CDR3 is built from 16 residues. The CDR3 DNA is TGTGCCATCATGCGAGGACGGGGGAACACCTACAATGAGCAGTTCTTC. Translated: CAIMRGRGNTYNEQFF.

CDR3 amino acids: CASSSTSGGPSTDTQYF. CDR3 DNA: TGTGCCAGCAGTTCGACTAGCGGGGGACCTAGCACAGATACGCAGTATTTT. The chain couples TRBV12-3 or TRBV12-4 to TRBJ2-3; 12 bases match TRBD2. CDR3 length: 17 amino acids. V shed 4 bases, J shed 0 bases, and the junction held 5 bases outside the gene matches.

At least ten counts were recorded for this clonotype. The V call is TRBV28, the J call TRBJ1-5; weak D call: TRBD1 (5 bases). This CDR3 has 17 amino acids. CDR1 and CDR2 from the germline V gene are MDHEN and SYDVKM. Trimming cost V 2 bases and J 2 bases, with 16 bases left between them. The CDR3 coding sequence is TGTGCCAGCAGTTTAGCGGGAAGGGGCGGAGGCAATCAGCCCCAGCATTTT. Amino acids: CASSLAGRGGGNQPQHF.

This chain links TRBV14 with TRBJ1-1, with no clear D. CDR1 is SGHDN and CDR2 is FVKESK in the germline V gene. With 1 base removed from V and 6 bases from J, the gap between germline ends came to 21 bases. This CDR3 comprises 17 residues. The CDR3 is CASSQGPGGFTRAEAFF. CDR3 DNA: TGTGCCAGCAGCCAAGGTCCGGGCGGGTTTACGAGGGCTGAAGCTTTCTTT.

This clonotype came up many times. V gene TRBV7-3 combines with J gene TRBJ2-3, with a tentative D call TRBD1 (7 bases). The CDR3 contains 14 residues. CDR1 is SGHTA and CDR2 is FQGTGA in the germline V gene. Trimming cost V 6 bases and J 2 bases, with 12 bases left between them. The CDR3 DNA reads as TGTGCCAGCAGGCGGGACAGCTACACAGATACGCAGTATTTT. Residues: CASRRDSYTDTQYF.

As regards this clonotype: A clone one base away is much larger, so this may be a read error. The rearrangement links TRBV12-3 or TRBV12-4 to TRBJ1-2; D is ambiguous. The CDR3 loop spans 13 amino acids. Trimming left V 3 bases short and J 2 bases short, with 7 bases between. The CDR3 sequence: CASSFLTNYGYTF. The CDR3 nucleotides are TGTGCCAGCAGTTTTCTCACCAACTATGGCTACACCTTC.

This clonotype was seen many times. The V call is TRBV20-1, the J call TRBJ2-3, with D maybe TRBD2 (5 bases). The V gene lost 3 bases and the J gene lost 0 bases, with 13 bases spanning the gap. Germline CDR1 and CDR2: DFQATT and SNEGSKA (reference sequence). The CDR3 spans 15 residues. The CDR3 region is CSASVSGFSTDTQYF. The CDR3, as DNA: TGCAGTGCTAGTGTCAGCGGTTTTAGCACAGATACGCAGTATTTT.